This T cell receptor beta chain derives from a study of blood T cells in healthy people across ages. The donors, aged roughly 6 to 95, were healthy Caucasians from Russia. This clonotype was seen just once. This CDR3 region has 14 residues. The germline V gene encodes CDR1 DFQATT and CDR2 SNEGSKA (reference sequence). V lost 2 bases to trimming and J lost 8 bases; unmatched junction nucleotides: 7. Alongside a J-beta primer mix, a sample-barcoded 5' primer served in a second PCR lasting about 7 to 12 cycles. TCRdb called the 5' RACE reads again in MiXCR, with one record for every CDR3 protein. The sample lists roughly 410,000 distinct CDR3 sequences, 50% to 60% occurring once.

This clonotype originated in a man aged 55 to 69 in good health. J is TRBJ2-3 and V is TRBV20-1, with 10 bases lining up with TRBD1. The sample comprised blood. The CDR3 loop is CSARHPGQGSTQYF. The CDR3 nucleotides are TGCAGTGCTAGACATCCGGGACAGGGGAGTACGCAGTATTTT.